What follows describes a single TCR beta chain. Antigen unknown. This specimen belongs to a study of OX40 agonist ivuxolimab in advanced cancers. Study context: Therapy given before enrollment (anti-PD-1, anti-PD-L1 or anti-CTLA-4) was allowed, and 35% to 45% had some.

Whole-study results and caveats: CD4+ T cells averaged fewer expanded clones than CD8+ T cells. CD4+ and CD8+ blood T cells expanded clonally by week 6 at 0.1 to 3.0 mg/kg.

Germline V gene sequence: CDR1 LGHNT, CDR2 FRNRAP. Trimming removed 1 base at V and 4 bases at J, with 13 bases between. This CDR3 comprises 15 residues. Sequenced by immunoSEQ multiplex PCR; TCRdb stores in-frame clones only, minus some. Here the sample spans about 88,000 clones, roughly 85% being singletons. This TCR was recovered from an adult with an advanced solid tumor such as melanoma, head and neck, liver or kidney cancer. This sequence joins TRBV12-5 and TRBJ1-2; a possible D gene is TRBD1 (5 bases). The material sequenced was CD4+ or CD8+ T cells sorted from blood, taken in a trial of the OX40 agonist ivuxolimab. As DNA, the CDR3 is TGTGCTAGTGGTTTGGGACATGGCGGGGGCTATGGCTACACCTTC. It codes for CASGLGHGGGYGYTF.